Sequencing of this T cell receptor (beta chain) was carried out in a study of beta chain features in type 1 diabetes. General study results and limits: There were fewer insertions and more deletions at the VDJ junctions of type 1 diabetes patients. Naive, central memory and Treg TCRB repertoires appeared more alike in patients than in healthy donors. Among all four CD4+ subsets, Type 1 diabetes patients had TCRB CDR3s that were moderately but significantly shorter. The question of HLA type influencing TCRB rearrangement was one that remained unresolved here.

This clone was observed a few times. As yet, its antigen is unknown. Of the isolated RNA, all was reverse transcribed, and so the sequenced material was expressed TCRB transcripts. Clones were sequenced by immunoSEQ multiplex PCR, and TCRdb holds only the in-frame ones, with some missing. Counted here are hundreds of thousands of clones, 15% occurring once; the ten biggest clones make up less than 0.02%. This CDR3 has 16 residues. The V segment lost 1 base and the J segment 7 bases; nucleotides outside the gene matches: 8. Germline V gene lookup returns CDR1 SEHNR and CDR2 FQNEAQ (reference sequence). CD4+ cells of the naive, central memory, regulatory and stem cell-like memory types were sorted via CD45RO/CCR7/CD25/CD127/CD95/CD27.

V is TRBV7-9 and J is TRBJ1-5; 9 bases are a match to TRBD1. The sample consisted of naive CD4+ T cells from blood. This clonotype originated in a man aged 18 to 35 with type 1 diabetes. This CDR3 is CASSLGTGGGTQPQHF. CDR3 bases: TGTGCCAGCAGCTTAGGTACAGGGGGCGGGACCCAGCCCCAGCATTTT.